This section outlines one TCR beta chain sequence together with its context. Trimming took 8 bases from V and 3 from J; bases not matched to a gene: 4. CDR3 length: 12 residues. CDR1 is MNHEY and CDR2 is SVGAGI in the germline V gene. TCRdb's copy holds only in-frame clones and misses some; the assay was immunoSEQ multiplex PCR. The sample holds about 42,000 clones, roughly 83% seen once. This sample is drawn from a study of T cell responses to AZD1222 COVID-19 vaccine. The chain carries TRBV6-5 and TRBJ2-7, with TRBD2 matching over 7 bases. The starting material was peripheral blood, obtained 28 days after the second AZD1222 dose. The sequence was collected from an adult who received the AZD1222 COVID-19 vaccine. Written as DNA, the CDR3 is TGTGCCAGCCAAGCGGGGCGCTACGAGCAGTACTTC. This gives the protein CASQAGRYEQYF.